These T cell receptor beta chains were read from a single sample in a study of blood T cell repertoires in COVID-19. The protocol was immunoSEQ multiplex PCR, while the TCRdb copy is restricted to in-frame clones and leaves out a portion. The table lists 450,000 or so clones, roughly 89% of them singletons. Sequencing was done on a sample of peripheral blood. The source of these receptors is a man between 18 and 29 years old with COVID-19, enrolled during active disease. CDR3s include the opening cysteine and the closing phenylalanine or tryptophan. D genes are given only for firm matches. Some rows have no size entry. The others give once, few or many, or a class for an expanded clone.

>TRBJ1-6|-|-|TRBV6-5
CASSYSEYSPLHF
TGTGCCAGCAGTTACTCCGAGTATTCACCCCTCCACTTT
>TRBJ2-7|TRBD1|-|TRBV7-9
CASSLTGDGDEQYF
TGTGCCAGCAGCCTAACAGGGGATGGCGACGAGCAGTACTTC
>TRBJ1-1|TRBD1|-|TRBV5-1
CASSRSGTGGPNTEAFF
TGCGCCAGCAGCCGATCCGGGACAGGGGGCCCGAACACTGAAGCTTTCTTT
>TRBJ1-5|TRBD1|-|TRBV19
CASSWDRTYSNQPQHF
TGTGCCAGTAGCTGGGACAGAACTTATAGCAATCAGCCCCAGCATTTT
>TRBJ2-3|-|-|TRBV19
CASSIVGPDTQYF
TGTGCCAGTAGTATTGTGGGCCCAGATACGCAGTATTTT
>TRBJ2-7|TRBD1|-|TRBV9
CASSPGQGSGEQYF
TGTGCCAGCAGCCCTGGACAGGGAAGTGGCGAGCAGTACTTC
>TRBJ1-6|-|-|TRBV10-2
CASIKGLNSPLHF
TGCGCCAGCATTAAGGGGTTAAATTCACCCCTCCACTTT
>TRBJ2-1|-|few|TRBV7-2
CASSSYLESYEQFF
TGTGCCAGCAGCTCGTACTTAGAGTCGTATGAGCAGTTCTTC
>TRBJ2-4|TRBD2|-|TRBV9
CASSTSSGTSGGSAKNIQYF
TGTGCCAGCAGCACGTCTTCCGGGACTAGCGGGGGGTCGGCCAAAAACATTCAGTACTTC
>TRBJ1-3|-|few|TRBV7-9
CASSPSGNTIYF
TGTGCCAGCAGCCCTTCCGGAAACACCATATATTTT
>TRBJ1-6|-|-|TRBV5-1
CASSLSGSYNSPLHF
TGCGCCAGCAGCTTGAGCGGCTCCTATAATTCACCCCTCCACTTT
>TRBJ1-4|-|-|TRBV5-5
CASSFLNEKLFF
TGTGCCAGCAGCTTCCTGAATGAAAAACTGTTTTTT
>TRBJ2-5|TRBD1|-|TRBV15
CATSRDRTGAGSGTQYF
TGTGCCACCAGCAGAGATAGAACAGGGGCCGGATCGGGAACCCAGTACTTC
>TRBJ1-3|-|once|TRBV10-3
CAIRAGATSGNTIYF
TGTGCCATCAGGGCAGGGGCCACCTCTGGAAACACCATATATTTT
>TRBJ2-1|TRBD1|-|TRBV11-1
CASQWGDRRNNEQFF
TGTGCCAGCCAATGGGGGGACAGGCGAAACAATGAGCAGTTCTTC
>TRBJ2-7|TRBD2|-|TRBV7-2
CASSRLAGGYEQYF
TGTGCCAGCAGTCGGCTAGCGGGAGGCTACGAGCAGTACTTC
>TRBJ2-5|-|-|TRBV7-9
CASSSNRAEETQYF
TGTGCCAGCAGCTCCAACAGGGCAGAAGAGACCCAGTACTTC
>TRBJ1-4|-|once|TRBV7-9
CASSLGVGNEKLFF
TGTGCCAGCAGCTTGGGAGTGGGTAATGAAAAACTGTTTTTT
>TRBJ1-3|-|-|TRBV5-6
CASSLGSQGIIHTIYF
TGTGCCAGCAGCTTGGGTAGTCAGGGGATCATCCACACCATATATTTT
>TRBJ2-5|TRBD2|once|TRBV3-1/TRBV3-2
CASSHGAGEETQYF
TGTGCCAGCAGCCACGGAGCGGGGGAAGAGACCCAGTACTTC
>TRBJ2-2|-|once|TRBV15
CATSSETFGNTGELFF
TGTGCCACCAGCAGCGAAACTTTCGGTAACACCGGGGAGCTGTTTTTT
>TRBJ1-5|-|-|TRBV24-1
CATSDPGGAGQPQHF
TGTGCCACCAGTGATCCGGGGGGGGCGGGTCAGCCCCAGCATTTT
>TRBJ1-3|TRBD1|-|TRBV7-8
CASSSTGGFGNTIYF
TGTGCCAGCAGCTCGACAGGGGGCTTTGGAAACACCATATATTTT
>TRBJ1-1|-|-|TRBV5-1
CASSPERGANTEAFF
TGCGCCAGCAGCCCCGAGCGGGGGGCGAACACTGAAGCTTTCTTT
>TRBJ2-7|TRBD2|-|TRBV5-1
CASSLDGGAYEQYF
TGCGCCAGCAGCTTGGACGGGGGGGCCTACGAGCAGTACTTC
>TRBJ2-1|TRBD2|-|TRBV6-5
CASDIRLAGEQGQFF
TGTGCCAGTGATATCCGACTAGCGGGAGAGCAAGGGCAGTTCTTC
>TRBJ2-2|-|-|TRBV18
CASSPTGGQNTGELFF
TGTGCCAGCTCACCAACGGGGGGACAGAACACCGGGGAGCTGTTTTTT
>TRBJ1-1|-|once|TRBV29-1
CSVGRPLNTEAFF
TGCAGCGTTGGCAGGCCTTTGAACACTGAAGCTTTCTTT
>TRBJ1-2|-|-|TRBV19
CASGQGWNYGYTF
TGTGCCAGTGGGCAGGGTTGGAACTATGGCTACACCTTC
>TRBJ1-1|-|-|TRBV6-5
CASSKHTNTEAFF
TGTGCCAGCAGTAAACATACCAACACTGAAGCTTTCTTT
>TRBJ2-1|-|-|TRBV29-1
CRAGSSYNEQFF
TGCCGCGCAGGGAGCTCCTACAATGAGCAGTTCTTC
>TRBJ2-7|-|-|TRBV13
CASSLAGYEQYF
TGTGCCAGCAGCTTAGCAGGGTACGAGCAGTACTTC
>TRBJ2-4|TRBD1|-|TRBV27
CASSGSHRDRFQYF
TGTGCCAGCAGTGGGTCCCACCGGGACAGATTTCAGTACTTC
>TRBJ2-7|-|-|TRBV9
CASSVSGGSESSYEQYF
TGTGCCAGCAGCGTATCTGGGGGGAGCGAGAGCTCCTACGAGCAGTACTTC
>TRBJ2-1|-|-|TRBV18
CASSAGYNEQFF
TGTGCCAGCTCAGCGGGGTACAATGAGCAGTTCTTC
>TRBJ2-7|TRBD2|-|TRBV3-1/TRBV3-2
CASSPLPTSGVRVYF
TGTGCCAGCAGCCCACTTCCGACTAGCGGGGTGAGGGTATACTTC
>TRBJ1-1|-|-|TRBV15
CATRADTEAFF
TGTGCCACCAGGGCAGACACTGAAGCTTTCTTT
>TRBJ2-3|-|-|TRBV7-9
CASSLSYGQGLDTQYF
TGTGCCAGCAGCTTAAGTTATGGGCAGGGACTCGATACGCAGTATTTT
>TRBJ2-5|-|-|TRBV7-9
CASSLVTEQETQYF
TGTGCCAGCAGCTTAGTTACAGAGCAAGAGACCCAGTACTTC
>TRBJ1-2|TRBD1|-|TRBV2
CASSSGQAGYTF
TGTGCCAGCAGTTCGGGACAGGCTGGCTACACCTTC
>TRBJ2-5|TRBD2|-|TRBV3-1/TRBV3-2
CASSPGTSGSGETQYF
TGTGCCAGCAGCCCCGGGACTAGCGGGAGTGGAGAGACCCAGTACTTC
>TRBJ2-7|TRBD1|-|TRBV12-5
CASGLVIRTGSYEQYF
TGTGCTAGTGGTTTGGTAATTCGGACAGGGAGCTACGAGCAGTACTTC
>TRBJ2-1|TRBD2|-|TRBV19
CASSIGSGRAPRNNEQFF
TGTGCCAGTAGTATTGGTAGCGGGAGGGCCCCAAGGAACAATGAGCAGTTCTTC
>TRBJ1-3|TRBD1|-|TRBV19
CASGDSLRSGNTIYF
TGTGCCAGTGGGGACAGTTTACGATCTGGAAACACCATATATTTT
>TRBJ1-4|TRBD1|-|TRBV24-1
CATSDSGGRNEKLFF
TGTGCCACCAGTGACTCAGGGGGACGCAATGAAAAACTGTTTTTT
>TRBJ1-2|TRBD1|-|TRBV15
CATRDRGGYGGYTF
TGTGCCACCAGGGATCGAGGGGGCTATGGTGGCTACACCTTC